These 13 T cell receptor beta chains came from one sample sequenced in a study of a mutant IDH1 vaccine in newly diagnosed glioma. Data came from immunoSEQ multiplex PCR; TCRdb stores just in-frame clones and leaves some out. The sample consists of around 130,000 clones, around 80% of them appearing once. Their target antigens are unknown. As for time point: week 11, during vaccination. In the vaccine, a single dose held 300 ug of the mutant IDH1 20-mer peptide, along with topical imiquimod. The sequencing here drew on PBMCs, taken from a glioma patient whose treatment included an IDH1 peptide vaccine. These receptor sequences come from a man aged 35-49 years with glioma.

V and J are TRBV5-5 and TRBJ2-7, with 9 bases matching TRBD1. V was clipped by 2 bases and J by 4 bases; unmatched bases: 10. Germline CDR1 reads SGHKS; CDR2 reads YYEKEE (reference sequence). The CDR3 covers 16 residues. DNA for the CDR3: TGTGCCAGCAGCTTTGATTCCGGGACAGGGCGGTACGAGCAGTACTTC. This encodes CASSFDSGTGRYEQYF. Based on the CDR3 plus reference TRBV5-5 and TRBJ2-7, the full variable domain is DAGVTQSPTHLIKTRGQQVTLRCSPISGHKSVSWYQQVLGQGPQFIFQYYEKEERGRGNFPDRFSARQFPNYSSELNVNALLLGDSALYLCASSFDSGTGRYEQYFGPGTRLTVT.

The CDR3: CAWTTLNGYTF. CDR3 coding DNA: TGTGCCTGGACAACGCTTAATGGCTACACCTTC. The chain joins TRBV30 to TRBJ1-2; D gene unclear. The germline CDR1 and CDR2 sequences are GTSNPN and SVGIG (reference sequence). Trimming removed 4 bases at V and 6 bases at J, with 9 bases between. CDR3 length: 11 residues.

V is TRBV30 and J is TRBJ2-4; 10 bases agree with TRBD1. The J segment lost 13 bases and the V segment lost 4 bases, leaving 10 bases of the junction unmatched. This CDR3 has 13 amino acids. Looked up from germline, CDR1 is GTSNPN and CDR2 is SVGIG (reference sequence). The CDR3 DNA sequence: TGTGCCTGGACCACGGGACAGGGGACTTCACAGTACTTC. As protein: CAWTTGQGTSQYF. Supplemented by reference TRBV30 and TRBJ2-4, the full variable domain reads SQTIHQWPATLVQPVGSPLSLECTVEGTSNPNLYWYRQAAGRGLQLLFYSVGIGQISSEVPQNLSASRPQDRQFILSSKKLLLSDSGFYLCAWTTGQGTSQYFGAGTRLSVL.

The V call is TRBV6-5, the J call TRBJ1-1, with D perhaps TRBD1 (6 bases). The germline V gene encodes CDR1 MNHEY and CDR2 SVGAGI. Trimming cost V 4 bases and J 7 bases, with 10 bases left between them. The CDR3 contains 12 residues. The CDR3 loop reads CASSSRQVEAFF. CDR3 nucleotide sequence: TGTGCCAGCAGTTCACGACAGGTTGAAGCTTTCTTT.

The chain recombines TRBV30 with TRBJ2-5, with 8 bases that match TRBD1. This CDR3 is built from 14 residues. From germline, CDR1 is GTSNPN and CDR2 SVGIG (reference sequence). Unmatched junction bases numbered 14, after V lost 7 bases and J lost 7 bases. Written as DNA, the CDR3 is TGTGCCTTATACCCGGACAGGGTCTCTGGGACCCAGTACTTC. Its protein product is CALYPDRVSGTQYF.

The J gene is TRBJ2-7, the V gene TRBV28; no clear D gene. The V gene lost 2 bases and the J gene lost 2 bases, with 13 bases spanning the gap. Looked up from germline, CDR1 is MDHEN and CDR2 is SYDVKM. This CDR3 contains 15 residues. CDR3 protein: CASSLIRPGTYEQYF. In DNA form, the CDR3 reads TGTGCCAGCAGTTTAATCAGGCCGGGCACCTACGAGCAGTACTTC.

The chain recombines TRBV19 with TRBJ1-1; D is possibly TRBD1 (6 bases). The CDR3 totals 13 residues. V lost 6 bases, J lost 5 bases, and 13 bases lay in between. Germline V gives CDR1 LNHDA, CDR2 SQIVND (reference sequence). This CDR3 is CASRQGGGTEAFF. As DNA, the CDR3 is TGTGCCAGTAGACAAGGGGGGGGAACTGAAGCTTTCTTT.

The chain employs TRBV29-1 and TRBJ2-2; 9 bases are a match to TRBD1. With 4 bases clipped from V and 5 bases from J, the junction kept 5 bases outside the gene matches. This CDR3 contains 14 residues. Germline-derived CDR1 and CDR2 are SQVTM and ANQGSEA. The CDR3 bases are TGCAGCGTTGCTGGGACAGGGTGGACCGGGGAGCTGTTTTTT. Its translation: CSVAGTGWTGELFF.

Only one count was recorded for this clone. The chain employs TRBV10-3 and TRBJ2-3, with 8 bases that match TRBD2. J gave up 4 bases and V 7 bases, and 10 bases lay outside the gene matches. The CDR3 extends over 15 amino acids. The V gene's germline CDR1 is ENHRY and CDR2 SYGVKD. The DNA for the CDR3 is TGTGCCATCACGGCCGGTCCGGGAGGGGCAGATACGCAGTATTTT. Protein: CAITAGPGGADTQYF.

In its sample, this clone was seen once. The chain links TRBV7-2 to TRBJ2-3; 7 nucleotides line up with TRBD2. The CDR3 runs to 16 residues. V dropped 4 bases and J dropped 2; count of bases not matched to a gene: 9. Germline CDR1 reads SGHTA; CDR2 reads FQGNSA. The CDR3 protein is CASSWGPSGSTDTQYF. The CDR3 bases are TGTGCCAGCAGCTGGGGACCTAGCGGTTCCACAGATACGCAGTATTTT.

The chain couples TRBV7-6 to TRBJ1-5, with D perhaps matching TRBD1 (6 bases). The CDR3 is 16 amino acids. V was cut by 1 base and J by 0 bases, with 10 bases left in between. Germline CDR1 SGHVS, CDR2 FNYEAQ. CDR3 loop: CASSLEGGNSNQPQHF. The CDR3 DNA reads TGTGCCAGCAGCTTAGAGGGGGGGAATAGCAATCAGCCCCAGCATTTT.

The chain joins TRBV29-1 to TRBJ2-5; 10 bases align to TRBD1. CDR1 and CDR2 from the germline V gene are SQVTM and ANQGSEA. CDR3 length equals 13 residues. V lost 5 bases to trimming and J lost 5 bases; unmatched junction nucleotides: 5. CDR3 nucleotides: TGCAGCGTTCGACAGGGGGCAGGGGAGACCCAGTACTTC. Its translation is CSVRQGAGETQYF.

The V and J genes are TRBV7-2 and TRBJ2-3; weak D call: TRBD1 (6 bases). V was shortened by 3 bases and J by 6 bases, with 16 bases between the two germline ends. Germline CDR1 SGHTA, CDR2 FQGNSA. The CDR3 covers 15 residues. The CDR3 region is CASSFTGLVTDTQYF. The CDR3 region has the DNA TGTGCCAGCAGCTTTACAGGGCTAGTGACGGATACGCAGTATTTT. Based on the CDR3 plus reference TRBV7-2 and TRBJ2-3, the full variable domain is GAGVSQSPSNKVTEKGKDVELRCDPISGHTALYWYRQSLGQGLEFLIYFQGNSAPDKSGLPSDRFSAERTGGSVSTLTIQRTQQEDSAVYLCASSFTGLVTDTQYFGPGTRLTVL.